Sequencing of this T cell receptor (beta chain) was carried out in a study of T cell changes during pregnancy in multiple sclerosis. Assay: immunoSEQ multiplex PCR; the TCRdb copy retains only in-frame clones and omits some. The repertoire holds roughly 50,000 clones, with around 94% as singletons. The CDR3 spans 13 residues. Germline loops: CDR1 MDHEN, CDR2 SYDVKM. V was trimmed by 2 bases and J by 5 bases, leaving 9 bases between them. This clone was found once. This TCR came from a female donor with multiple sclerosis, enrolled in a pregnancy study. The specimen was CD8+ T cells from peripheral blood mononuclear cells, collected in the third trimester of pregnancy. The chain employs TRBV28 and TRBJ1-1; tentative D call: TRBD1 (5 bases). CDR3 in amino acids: CASSLGARTEAFF. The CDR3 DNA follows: TGTGCCAGCAGTTTAGGGGCGAGAACTGAAGCTTTCTTT.